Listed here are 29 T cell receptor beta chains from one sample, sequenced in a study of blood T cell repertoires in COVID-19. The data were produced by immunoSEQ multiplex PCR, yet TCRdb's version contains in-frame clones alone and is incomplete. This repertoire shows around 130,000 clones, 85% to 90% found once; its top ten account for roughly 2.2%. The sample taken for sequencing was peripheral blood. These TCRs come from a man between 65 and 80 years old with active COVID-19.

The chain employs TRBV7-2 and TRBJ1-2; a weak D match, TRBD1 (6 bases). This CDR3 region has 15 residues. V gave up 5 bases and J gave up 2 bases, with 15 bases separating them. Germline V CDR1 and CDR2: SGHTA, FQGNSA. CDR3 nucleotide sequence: TGTGCCAGCAGCCTACAGGGTTCCGGGAACTATGGCTACACCTTC. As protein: CASSLQGSGNYGYTF.

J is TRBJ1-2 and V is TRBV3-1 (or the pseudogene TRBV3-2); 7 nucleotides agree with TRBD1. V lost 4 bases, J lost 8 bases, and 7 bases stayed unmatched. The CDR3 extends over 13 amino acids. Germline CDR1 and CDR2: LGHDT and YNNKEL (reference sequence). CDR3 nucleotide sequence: TGTGCCAGCAGCCCGACAGGGTTTGGAGGCTACACCTTC. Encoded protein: CASSPTGFGGYTF.

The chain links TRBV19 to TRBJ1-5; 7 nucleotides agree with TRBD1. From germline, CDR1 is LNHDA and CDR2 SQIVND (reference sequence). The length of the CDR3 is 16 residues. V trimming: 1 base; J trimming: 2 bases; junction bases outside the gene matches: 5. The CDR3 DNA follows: TGTGCCAGTAGTATAGGGGGACAGCTTCGCAATCAGCCCCAGCATTTT. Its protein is CASSIGGQLRNQPQHF. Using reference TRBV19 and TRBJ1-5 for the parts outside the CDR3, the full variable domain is DGGITQSPKYLFRKEGQNVTLSCEQNLNHDAMYWYRQDPGQGLRLIYYSQIVNDFQKGDIAEGYSVSREKKESFPLTVTSAQKNPTAFYLCASSIGGQLRNQPQHFGDGTRLSIL.

CDR3 sequence (DNA): TGCAGTGCTAGTGCCTTAAACACCGGGGAGCTGTTTTTT. As protein: CSASALNTGELFF. The V gene is TRBV20-1, the J gene TRBJ2-2; D is uncertain. The CDR3 runs to 13 residues. V lost 3 bases and J 2 bases, leaving 7 bases between the germline ends. Germline lookup yields CDR1 DFQATT and CDR2 SNEGSKA (reference sequence).

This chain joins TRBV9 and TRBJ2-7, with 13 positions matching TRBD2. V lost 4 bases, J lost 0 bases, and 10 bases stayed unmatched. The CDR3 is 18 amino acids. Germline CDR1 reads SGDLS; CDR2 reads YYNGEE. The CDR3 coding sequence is TGTGCCAGCAGCCCCTCCGGGACTAGCGGGACCCTCTCCTACGAGCAGTACTTC. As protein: CASSPSGTSGTLSYEQYF.

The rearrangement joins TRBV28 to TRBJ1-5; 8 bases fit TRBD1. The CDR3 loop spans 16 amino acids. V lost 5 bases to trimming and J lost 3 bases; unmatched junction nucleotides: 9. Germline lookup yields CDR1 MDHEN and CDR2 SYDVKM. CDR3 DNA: TGTGCCAGCAGTCTAATCCGGGACAGGCCCAATCAGCCCCAGCATTTT. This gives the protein CASSLIRDRPNQPQHF.

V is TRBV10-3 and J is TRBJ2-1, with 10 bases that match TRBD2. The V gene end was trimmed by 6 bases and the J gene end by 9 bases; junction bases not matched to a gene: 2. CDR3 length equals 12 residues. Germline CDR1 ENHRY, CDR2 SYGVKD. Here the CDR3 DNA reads TGTGCCATCAGGGGGACTAGCGCTGAGCAGTTCTTC. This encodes CAIRGTSAEQFF.

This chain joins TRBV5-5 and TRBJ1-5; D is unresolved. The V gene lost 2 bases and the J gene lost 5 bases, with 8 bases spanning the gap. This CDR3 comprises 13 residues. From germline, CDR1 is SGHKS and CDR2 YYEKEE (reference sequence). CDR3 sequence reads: CASSLEYYQPQHF. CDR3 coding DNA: TGTGCCAGCAGCTTAGAGTACTATCAGCCCCAGCATTTT.

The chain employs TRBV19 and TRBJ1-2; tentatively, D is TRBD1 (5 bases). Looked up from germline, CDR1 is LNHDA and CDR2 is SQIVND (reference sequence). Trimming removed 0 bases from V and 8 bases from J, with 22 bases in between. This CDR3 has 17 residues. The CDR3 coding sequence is TGTGCCAGTAGTATAGATCGTGGAGGGACGGCCGGAGGCGGCTACACCTTC. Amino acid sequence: CASSIDRGGTAGGGYTF.

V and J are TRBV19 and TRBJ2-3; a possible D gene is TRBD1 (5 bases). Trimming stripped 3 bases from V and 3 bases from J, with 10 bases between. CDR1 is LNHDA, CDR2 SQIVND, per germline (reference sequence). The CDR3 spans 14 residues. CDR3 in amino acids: CASSMGSGTDTQYF. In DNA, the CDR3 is TGTGCCAGTAGTATGGGGTCAGGGACAGATACGCAGTATTTT.

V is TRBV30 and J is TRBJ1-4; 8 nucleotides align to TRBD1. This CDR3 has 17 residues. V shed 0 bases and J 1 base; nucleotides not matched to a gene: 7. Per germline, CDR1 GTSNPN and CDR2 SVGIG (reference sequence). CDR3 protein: CAWSVLGRGRTNEKLFF. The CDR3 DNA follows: TGTGCCTGGAGTGTACTAGGCAGGGGGCGAACTAATGAAAAACTGTTTTTT.

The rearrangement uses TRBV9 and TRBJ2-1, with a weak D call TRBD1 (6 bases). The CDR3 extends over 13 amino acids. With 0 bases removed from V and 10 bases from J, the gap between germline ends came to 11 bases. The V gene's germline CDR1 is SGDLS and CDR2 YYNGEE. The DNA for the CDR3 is TGTGCCAGCAGCGTAGGACAGGTTAGCGAGCAGTTCTTC. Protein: CASSVGQVSEQFF.

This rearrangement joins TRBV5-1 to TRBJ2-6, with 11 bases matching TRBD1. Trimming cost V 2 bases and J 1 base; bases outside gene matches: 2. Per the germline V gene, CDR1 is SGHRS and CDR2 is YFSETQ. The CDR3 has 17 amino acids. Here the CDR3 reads CASSLGTGGSGANVLTF. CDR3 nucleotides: TGCGCCAGCAGCTTAGGGACAGGGGGGTCTGGGGCCAACGTCCTGACTTTC.

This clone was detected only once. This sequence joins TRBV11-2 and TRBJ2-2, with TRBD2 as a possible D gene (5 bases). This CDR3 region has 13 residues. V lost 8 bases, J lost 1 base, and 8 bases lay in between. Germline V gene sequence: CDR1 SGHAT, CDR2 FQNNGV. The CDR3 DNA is TGTGCCAGCGACCGGGGGAACACCGGGGAGCTGTTTTTT. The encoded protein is CASDRGNTGELFF.

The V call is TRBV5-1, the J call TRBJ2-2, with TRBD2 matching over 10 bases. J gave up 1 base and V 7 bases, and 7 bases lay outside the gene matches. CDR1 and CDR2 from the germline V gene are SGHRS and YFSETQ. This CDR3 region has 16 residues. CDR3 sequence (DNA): TGCGCCAGCGAAAGGACTAGCGGTTTGAACACCGGGGAGCTGTTTTTT. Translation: CASERTSGLNTGELFF. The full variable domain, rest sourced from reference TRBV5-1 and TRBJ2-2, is KAGVTQTPRYLIKTRGQQVTLSCSPISGHRSVSWYQQTPGQGLQFLFEYFSETQRNKGNFPGRFSGRQFSNSRSEMNVSTLELGDSALYLCASERTSGLNTGELFFGEGSRLTVL.

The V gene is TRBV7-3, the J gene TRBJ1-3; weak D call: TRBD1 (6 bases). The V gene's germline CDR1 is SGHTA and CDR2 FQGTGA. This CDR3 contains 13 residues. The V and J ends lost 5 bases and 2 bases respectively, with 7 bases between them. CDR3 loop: CASSGGAGNTIYF. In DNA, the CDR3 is TGTGCCAGCAGCGGGGGCGCTGGAAACACCATATATTTT.

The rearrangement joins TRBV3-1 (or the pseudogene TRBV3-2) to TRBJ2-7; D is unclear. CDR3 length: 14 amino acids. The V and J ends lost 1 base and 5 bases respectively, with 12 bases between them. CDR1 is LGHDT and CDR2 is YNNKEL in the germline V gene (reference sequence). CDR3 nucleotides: TGTGCCAGCAGCCAAGGTAGGAGTAGTCACGAGCAGTACTTC. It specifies CASSQGRSSHEQYF.

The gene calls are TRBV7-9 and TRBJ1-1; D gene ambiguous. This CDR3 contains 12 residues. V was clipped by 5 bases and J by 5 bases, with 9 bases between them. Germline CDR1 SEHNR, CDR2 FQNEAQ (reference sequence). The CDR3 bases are TGTGCCAGCAGCGCGGTGGTAACTGAAGCTTTCTTT. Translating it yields CASSAVVTEAFF.

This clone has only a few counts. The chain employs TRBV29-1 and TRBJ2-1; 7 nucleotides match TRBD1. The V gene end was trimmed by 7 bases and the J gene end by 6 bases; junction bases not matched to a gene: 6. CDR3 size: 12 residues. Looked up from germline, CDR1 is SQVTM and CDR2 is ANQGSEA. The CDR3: CSARQGTNEQFF. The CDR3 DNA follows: TGCAGCGCTAGACAGGGAACCAATGAGCAGTTCTTC.

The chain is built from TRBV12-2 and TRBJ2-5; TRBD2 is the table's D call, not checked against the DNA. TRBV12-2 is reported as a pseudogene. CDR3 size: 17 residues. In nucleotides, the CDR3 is TGTGCAAGTCGCTTAGCGTTTCTAGCGGGAGACCAAGAGACCCAGTACTTC. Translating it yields CASRLAFLAGDQETQYF.

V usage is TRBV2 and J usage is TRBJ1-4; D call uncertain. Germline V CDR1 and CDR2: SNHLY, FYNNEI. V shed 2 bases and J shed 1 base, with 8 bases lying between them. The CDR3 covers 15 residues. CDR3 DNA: TGTGCCAGCAGTGAACGAGGGCGAACTAATGAAAAACTGTTTTTT. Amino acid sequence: CASSERGRTNEKLFF.

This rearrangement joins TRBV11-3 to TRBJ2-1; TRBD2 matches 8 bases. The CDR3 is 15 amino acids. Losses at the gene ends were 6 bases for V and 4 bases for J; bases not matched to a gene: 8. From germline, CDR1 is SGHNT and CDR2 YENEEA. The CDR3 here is CASSPGLVDYNEQFF. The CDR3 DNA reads TGTGCCAGCAGTCCGGGACTAGTCGATTACAATGAGCAGTTCTTC.

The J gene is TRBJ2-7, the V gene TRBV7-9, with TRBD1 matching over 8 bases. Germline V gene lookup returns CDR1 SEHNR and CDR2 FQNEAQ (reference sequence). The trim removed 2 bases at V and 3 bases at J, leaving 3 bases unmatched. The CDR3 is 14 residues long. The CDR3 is CASSLTTGGYEQYF. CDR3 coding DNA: TGTGCCAGCAGCTTAACTACAGGGGGCTACGAGCAGTACTTC. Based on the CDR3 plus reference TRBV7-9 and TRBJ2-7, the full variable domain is DTGVSQNPRHKITKRGQNVTFRCDPISEHNRLYWYRQTLGQGPEFLTYFQNEAQLEKSRLLSDRFSAERPKGSFSTLEIQRTEQGDSAMYLCASSLTTGGYEQYFGPGTRLTVT.

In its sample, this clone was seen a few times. The CDR3 DNA reads TGTGCCAGCAGTCCAGGACTAGAACTCCAAGAGACCCAGTACTTC. Translation gives CASSPGLELQETQYF. The chain carries TRBV6-5 and TRBJ2-5; 7 bases fit TRBD2. The J segment lost 1 base and the V segment lost 5 bases, leaving 7 bases of the junction unmatched. Germline V gene lookup returns CDR1 MNHEY and CDR2 SVGAGI. The CDR3 covers 15 residues.

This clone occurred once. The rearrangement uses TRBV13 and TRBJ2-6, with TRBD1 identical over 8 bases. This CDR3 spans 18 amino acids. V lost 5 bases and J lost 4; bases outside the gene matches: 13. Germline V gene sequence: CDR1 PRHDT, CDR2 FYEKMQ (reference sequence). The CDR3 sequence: CASSPRQGSMRGANVLTF. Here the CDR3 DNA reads TGTGCCAGCAGCCCCCGACAGGGGAGCATGAGAGGGGCCAACGTCCTGACTTTC.

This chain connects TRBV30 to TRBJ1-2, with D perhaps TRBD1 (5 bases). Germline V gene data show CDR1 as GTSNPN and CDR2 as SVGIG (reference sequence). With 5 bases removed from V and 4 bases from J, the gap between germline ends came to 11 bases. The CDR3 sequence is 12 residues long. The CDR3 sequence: CAWEGLTYGYTF. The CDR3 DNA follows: TGTGCCTGGGAGGGGCTCACCTATGGCTACACCTTC. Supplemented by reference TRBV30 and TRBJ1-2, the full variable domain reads SQTIHQWPATLVQPVGSPLSLECTVEGTSNPNLYWYRQAAGRGLQLLFYSVGIGQISSEVPQNLSASRPQDRQFILSSKKLLLSDSGFYLCAWEGLTYGYTFGSGTRLTVV.

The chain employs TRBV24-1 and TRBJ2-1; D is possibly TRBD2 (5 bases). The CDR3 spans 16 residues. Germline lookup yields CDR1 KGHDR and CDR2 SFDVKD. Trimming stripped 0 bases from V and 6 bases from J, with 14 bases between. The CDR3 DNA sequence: TGTGCCACCAGTGATTTGCGGCTAGCACCTCCCAATGAGCAGTTCTTC. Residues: CATSDLRLAPPNEQFF.

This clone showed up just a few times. CDR3: CASSPQGEGVSPLHF. Written as DNA, the CDR3 is TGTGCCAGCAGCCCCCAGGGTGAAGGCGTTTCACCCCTCCACTTT. The chain is built from TRBV7-2 and TRBJ1-6, with a weak D call TRBD1 (5 bases). The CDR3 has 15 amino acids. V dropped 5 bases and J dropped 9 bases, with 17 bases sitting between them. Germline assignment: CDR1 SGHTA and CDR2 FQGNSA. The variable domain in full, with the rest retrieved from reference TRBV7-2 and TRBJ1-6, is GAGVSQSPSNKVTEKGKDVELRCDPISGHTALYWYRQSLGQGLEFLIYFQGNSAPDKSGLPSDRFSAERTGGSVSTLTIQRTQQEDSAVYLCASSPQGEGVSPLHFGNGTRLTVT.

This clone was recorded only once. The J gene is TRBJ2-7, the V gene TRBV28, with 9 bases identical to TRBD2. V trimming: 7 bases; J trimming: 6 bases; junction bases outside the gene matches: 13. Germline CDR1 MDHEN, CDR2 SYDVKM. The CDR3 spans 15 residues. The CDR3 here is CASISFSGRGGEQYF. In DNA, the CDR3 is TGTGCCAGCATTAGTTTTAGCGGGAGAGGAGGCGAGCAGTACTTC.